The clone carrying this T cell receptor (beta chain) was recorded once. What it binds is not known. Germline V gives CDR1 LNHDA, CDR2 SQIVND (reference sequence). J was trimmed by 0 bases and V by 3 bases; bases with no gene match: 10. This CDR3 region has 18 residues. TCRdb keeps only in-frame clones here, not all; method: immunoSEQ multiplex PCR. In the table there are 85,000 to 100,000 clones, about 86% of which are singletons. This record comes from a study of T cell responses to AZD1222 COVID-19 vaccine. Study results and caveats: All repertoire sampling was performed exclusively after the peak T cell response. The donor cohort was predominantly white British with a female majority, and clonal diversity may have been underestimated. AZD1222 recipients seropositive at baseline numbered only five to seven. Of spike-specific TCRs, nearly half reportedly target regions left unmutated in variants.

This clonotype originated in an adult in good health. The chain carries TRBV19 and TRBJ2-7, with 11 bases lining up with TRBD2. Specimen: peripheral blood, collected on day 0 of AZD1222 vaccination. The CDR3 protein is CASSIVAASGGSSYEQYF. The CDR3 nucleotides read TGTGCCAGTAGTATTGTGGCGGCTAGCGGGGGGAGCTCCTACGAGCAGTACTTC.